The 27 T cell receptor beta chains below were found in one sample sequenced in a study of shared clonotypes between healthy human individuals. Sequenced by immunoSEQ multiplex PCR; TCRdb stores in-frame clones only, minus some. This table has around 2.5 million clones, approximately 94% appearing once. Material: naive CD4+ T cells from PBMCs. Subset noted: CD45RA+ positively selected. These receptors all come from a man aged 18 to 30 in good health. Some clones in this sample may be carry-over from other donors' samples.

This clone has just one count. This CDR3 reads CSVGGQSYGYTF. The DNA of the CDR3 is TGCAGCGTTGGGGGGCAGAGCTATGGCTACACCTTC. This sequence joins TRBV29-1 and TRBJ1-2; perhaps TRBD1 as D (6 bases). The CDR3 covers 12 residues. Trimming left V 4 bases short and J 4 bases short, with 10 bases between. Germline V gene lookup returns CDR1 SQVTM and CDR2 ANQGSEA.

J is TRBJ2-3 and V is TRBV29-1; 9 bases line up with TRBD1. Looked up from germline, CDR1 is SQVTM and CDR2 is ANQGSEA. V trimming: 1 base; J trimming: 5 bases; junction bases outside the gene matches: 1. The CDR3 totals 13 residues. The CDR3 spells CSVEGTGVDTQYF. The CDR3, as DNA: TGCAGCGTTGAAGGGACAGGGGTAGATACGCAGTATTTT.

V and J are TRBV5-1 and TRBJ2-3; 7 positions match TRBD1. J gave up 3 bases and V 5 bases, and 15 bases lay outside the gene matches. The CDR3 is 17 amino acids. Germline loops: CDR1 SGHRS, CDR2 YFSETQ. The CDR3 nucleotides read TGCGCCAGCAGACCTCGACAGGGAAATCAAAGAACAGATACGCAGTATTTT. Its protein is CASRPRQGNQRTDTQYF.

This chain uses TRBV19 with TRBJ2-6, with D perhaps matching TRBD1 (5 bases). V lost 7 bases and J lost 3, with 22 bases in between. Germline V gives CDR1 LNHDA, CDR2 SQIVND (reference sequence). The CDR3 runs to 18 residues. The DNA of the CDR3 is TGTGCCAGTACCTTGGGCAGGGAAGGCTTCTTTGGGGCCAACGTCCTGACTTTC. It specifies CASTLGREGFFGANVLTF.

This chain joins TRBV7-9 and TRBJ2-3; D unresolved. CDR1 and CDR2 from the germline V gene are SEHNR and FQNEAQ (reference sequence). The CDR3 spans 14 residues. Trimming stripped 7 bases from V and 2 bases from J, with 13 bases between. The DNA for the CDR3 is TGTGCCAGCATTACCGAGGCGGCCACAGATACGCAGTATTTT. Translated: CASITEAATDTQYF.

The chain is built from TRBV19 and TRBJ2-7; D may be TRBD1 or TRBD2 (5 bases each). With 5 bases removed from V and 1 base from J, the gap between germline ends came to 15 bases. This CDR3 contains 15 residues. The germline CDR1 and CDR2 sequences are LNHDA and SQIVND (reference sequence). CDR3 region: CASSLRHGGSYEQYF. The CDR3 DNA follows: TGTGCCAGTAGTCTCCGACATGGGGGTTCCTACGAGCAGTACTTC.

This chain uses TRBV25-1 with TRBJ2-5; D may be TRBD2 (6 bases). Germline V lookup: CDR1 MGHDK, CDR2 SYGVNS. The CDR3 consists of 12 residues. The V end was cut by 6 bases, the J end by 4 bases, with 9 bases between. In nucleotides, the CDR3 is TGTGCCAGCAGAGCGGGTTTAGAGACCCAGTACTTC. Translated: CASRAGLETQYF.

The CDR3 region has the DNA TGTGCCAGCAGACCGGGACTAGCTTCCCATGAGCAGTTCTTC. Translated: CASRPGLASHEQFF. The gene calls are TRBV6-5 and TRBJ2-1, with TRBD2 identical over 9 bases. The CDR3 runs to 14 residues. V trimming: 6 bases; J trimming: 8 bases; junction bases outside the gene matches: 8. CDR1 is MNHEY, CDR2 SVGAGI, per germline.

The V and J genes are TRBV28 and TRBJ2-7; perhaps TRBD2 as D (6 bases). Germline CDR1 reads MDHEN; CDR2 reads SYDVKM. The CDR3 loop spans 16 amino acids. V was trimmed by 4 bases and J by 4 bases, leaving 20 bases between them. The CDR3 nucleotides are TGTGCCAGCAGTTCCATCCTACGAGCTAGCGAATACGAGCAGTACTTC. This codes for CASSSILRASEYEQYF.

To note about this clone: The same CDR3 can be traced to other DNA sequences in this sample. The chain joins TRBV7-2 to TRBJ1-3; perhaps TRBD1 as D (6 bases). Germline CDR1 SGHTA, CDR2 FQGNSA. V shed 5 bases and J shed 2 bases, with 10 bases lying between them. The CDR3 extends over 14 amino acids. The CDR3 protein is CASSPQGTGNTIYF. The CDR3 region has the DNA TGTGCCAGCAGCCCACAGGGAACTGGAAACACCATATATTTT.

The chain is built from TRBV25-1 and TRBJ2-2; tentative D call: TRBD1 (6 bases). V lost 3 bases to trimming and J lost 4 bases, with 18 bases between them. This CDR3 has 17 amino acids. Germline CDR1 MGHDK, CDR2 SYGVNS. The CDR3 loop is CASSEPGPLRGTGELFF. CDR3 DNA: TGTGCCAGCAGTGAGCCCGGGCCCCTCAGGGGCACCGGGGAGCTGTTTTTT.

Concerning this clone itself: Other nucleotide sequences from this sample produce the same CDR3. The chain employs TRBV5-1 and TRBJ1-2; no firm D call. The CDR3 runs to 13 residues. With 2 bases removed from V and 4 bases from J, the gap between germline ends came to 9 bases. The V gene's germline CDR1 is SGHRS and CDR2 YFSETQ. The CDR3 DNA follows: TGCGCCAGCAGCTTCGACGGTCCCTATGGCTACACCTTC. Amino acids: CASSFDGPYGYTF.

This clone was found once. The chain joins TRBV28 to TRBJ2-7; 8 bases are shared with TRBD1. The CDR3 has 16 residues. Germline V lookup: CDR1 MDHEN, CDR2 SYDVKM. V lost 2 bases and J lost 6; bases outside the gene matches: 12. The DNA of the CDR3 is TGTGCCAGCAGTTTACCCGACAGGGGTCCCCCGGGCGAGCAGTACTTC. Encoded protein: CASSLPDRGPPGEQYF.

The chain joins TRBV4-3 to TRBJ1-5, with 10 bases aligning to TRBD1. V was clipped by 0 bases and J by 10 bases; unmatched bases: 12. The CDR3 runs 17 residues. Germline V gene sequence: CDR1 LGHNA, CDR2 YSLEER. The CDR3 here is CASSQDMGMTGGLPQHF. The CDR3 nucleotides are TGCGCCAGCAGCCAAGATATGGGAATGACAGGGGGCCTACCCCAGCATTTT.

The chain joins TRBV5-8 to TRBJ2-7; 7 bases agree with TRBD1. The CDR3 extends over 15 amino acids. With 4 bases clipped from V and 2 bases from J, the junction kept 9 bases outside the gene matches. Germline V gene lookup returns CDR1 SGHTS and CDR2 YDEGEE. CDR3 sequence (DNA): TGTGCCAGCAGCGCCGACACAGGGGCGCCCTACGAGCAGTACTTC. Amino acid sequence: CASSADTGAPYEQYF. Based on the CDR3 plus reference TRBV5-8 and TRBJ2-7, the full variable domain is EAGVTQSPTHLIKTRGQQATLRCSPISGHTSVYWYQQALGLGLQFLLWYDEGEERNRGNFPPRFSGRQFPNYSSELNVNALELEDSALYLCASSADTGAPYEQYFGPGTRLTVT.

The rearrangement uses TRBV7-3 and TRBJ2-7, with 7 positions matching TRBD1. The germline V gene encodes CDR1 SGHTA and CDR2 FQGTGA. CDR3 size: 16 residues. The V gene end was trimmed by 1 base and the J gene end by 2 bases; junction bases not matched to a gene: 8. The CDR3 nucleotides are TGTGCCAGCAGCTTAATGCCGGGACAGTTGCCCTACGAGCAGTACTTC. It codes for CASSLMPGQLPYEQYF.

For the CDR3, the DNA is TGCAGCGTTGGTTATGGATTTCAAGGGAATGGCTACACCTTC. Its translation is CSVGYGFQGNGYTF. The gene calls are TRBV29-1 and TRBJ1-2; unclear D gene. V lost 4 bases, J lost 6 bases, and 18 bases lay in between. This CDR3 has 14 residues. In germline, CDR1 is SQVTM, CDR2 ANQGSEA.

The V call is TRBV7-3, the J call TRBJ2-2; D gene ambiguous. The CDR3 is 13 residues long. Between the trimmed V and J ends, which lost 1 base and 5 bases, there was a span of 5 bases. Germline assignment: CDR1 SGHTA and CDR2 FQGTGA. This chain's CDR3 is CASSLRETGELFF. The CDR3 nucleotides read TGTGCCAGCAGCTTAAGAGAAACCGGGGAGCTGTTTTTT.

The DNA for the CDR3 is TGTGCCAGCAGCGCCCAGACGAACACTGAAGCTTTCTTT. It specifies CASSAQTNTEAFF. This chain links TRBV9 with TRBJ1-1; no clear D gene. The CDR3 runs to 13 residues. The germline gives CDR1 SGDLS, CDR2 YYNGEE. V shed 3 bases and J shed 1 base, with 7 bases lying between them.

The chain carries TRBV5-8 and TRBJ1-4, with 10 bases aligning to TRBD1. V lost 0 bases and J lost 6; bases outside the gene matches: 8. This CDR3 spans 17 amino acids. Germline V lookup: CDR1 SGHTS, CDR2 YDEGEE. Here the CDR3 DNA reads TGTGCCAGCAGCTTGGAGACAGGGGGCGCCCAGGATGAAAAACTGTTTTTT. Amino acid sequence: CASSLETGGAQDEKLFF.

The chain combines TRBV27 with TRBJ2-3; no reliable D call. Germline CDR1 and CDR2: MNHEY and SMNVEV (reference sequence). The CDR3 extends over 14 amino acids. Trimming left V 4 bases short and J 4 bases short, with 12 bases between. The chain's CDR3 is CASSSTFFADTQYF. CDR3 nucleotides: TGTGCCAGCAGTTCCACTTTCTTCGCAGATACGCAGTATTTT.

This clone has a single count. Distinct nucleotide sequences in the sample also encode this CDR3. This chain connects TRBV9 to TRBJ1-2; no definite D call. The CDR3 runs to 14 residues. V was clipped by 2 bases and J by 7 bases, with 15 bases between them. The germline gives CDR1 SGDLS, CDR2 YYNGEE. CDR3 DNA sequence: TGTGCCAGCAGCGTGGACCATGCGGTTGGTGGCTACACCTTC. Its translation is CASSVDHAVGGYTF.

This chain connects TRBV18 to TRBJ2-2; D not certain. Germline-derived CDR1 and CDR2 are KGHSH and LQKENI. V lost 3 bases to trimming and J lost 1 base, with 15 bases between them. This CDR3 has 17 residues. This chain's CDR3 is CASSPTIFRENTGELFF. DNA of the CDR3: TGTGCCAGCTCACCCACGATTTTTAGGGAGAACACCGGGGAGCTGTTTTTT.

The chain joins TRBV6-1 to TRBJ1-1; D gene ambiguous. The CDR3 extends over 15 amino acids. Trimming took off 0 bases at V and 3 bases at J, with 11 bases between the two ends. Per germline, CDR1 MNHNS and CDR2 SASEGT. Here the CDR3 DNA reads TGTGCCAGCAGTGAAGCGCCGGGATCCTACACTGAAGCTTTCTTT. As protein: CASSEAPGSYTEAFF.

As for this clone: Additional DNA sequences in this sample encode the identical CDR3. This sequence joins TRBV19 and TRBJ2-2; D remains unclear. V was trimmed by 2 bases and J by 8 bases, leaving 3 bases between them. Germline CDR1 and CDR2: LNHDA and SQIVND (reference sequence). The CDR3 runs 11 residues. In nucleotides, the CDR3 is TGTGCCAGTAGTATACTTGGGGAGCTGTTTTTT. Translation: CASSILGELFF.

This clone was seen just once. This chain connects TRBV19 to TRBJ2-2; a possible D gene is TRBD1 (6 bases). Germline values: CDR1 LNHDA, CDR2 SQIVND (reference sequence). V was pared by 3 bases and J by 1 base, with 9 bases between. This CDR3 has 15 residues. CDR3 nucleotides: TGTGCCAGTAGTATGGACAGTTGGAACACCGGGGAGCTGTTTTTT. Protein product: CASSMDSWNTGELFF.

The chain combines TRBV7-9 with TRBJ2-1; D not certain. V lost 5 bases and J lost 6, with 2 bases in between. The CDR3 contains 10 residues. Germline V gives CDR1 SEHNR, CDR2 FQNEAQ (reference sequence). CDR3 DNA sequence: TGTGCCAGCAGCCCCAATGAGCAGTTCTTC. It yields the protein CASSPNEQFF.